The clone carrying this T cell receptor (beta chain) was detected only once. Sequencing relied on a cDNA template that was reverse transcribed from extracted RNA. The repertoire was sequenced with immunoSEQ multiplex PCR; TCRdb's copy has only in-frame clones and lacks some. The sample includes around 250,000 clones, under 80% of them seen just once. This record belongs to a study of CD8+ T cells in alopecia areata. This TCR was recovered from a human donor with alopecia areata. Sequenced here: CD4+ T cells sorted from blood, sampled at week 0.

The CDR3 loop reads CASANSGANVLTF. The CDR3 DNA sequence: TGTGCTAGTGCCAACTCTGGGGCCAACGTCCTGACTTTC. The chain couples TRBV12-5 to TRBJ2-6; D remains ambiguous. The germline V gene has CDR1 LGHNT and CDR2 FRNRAP. Trimming pared 7 bases from V and 0 bases from J, leaving 4 bases between. The CDR3 totals 13 residues.